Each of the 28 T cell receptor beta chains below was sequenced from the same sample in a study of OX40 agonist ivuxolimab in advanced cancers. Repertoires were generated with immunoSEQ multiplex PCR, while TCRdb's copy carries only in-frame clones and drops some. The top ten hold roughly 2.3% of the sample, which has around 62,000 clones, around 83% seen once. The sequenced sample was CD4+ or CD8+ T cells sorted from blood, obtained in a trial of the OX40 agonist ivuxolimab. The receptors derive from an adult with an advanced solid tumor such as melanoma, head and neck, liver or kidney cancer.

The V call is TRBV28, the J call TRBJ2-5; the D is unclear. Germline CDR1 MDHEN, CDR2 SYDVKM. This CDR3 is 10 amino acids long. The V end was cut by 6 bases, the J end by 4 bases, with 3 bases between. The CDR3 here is CASRGETQYF. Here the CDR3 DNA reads TGTGCCAGCAGGGGAGAGACCCAGTACTTC.

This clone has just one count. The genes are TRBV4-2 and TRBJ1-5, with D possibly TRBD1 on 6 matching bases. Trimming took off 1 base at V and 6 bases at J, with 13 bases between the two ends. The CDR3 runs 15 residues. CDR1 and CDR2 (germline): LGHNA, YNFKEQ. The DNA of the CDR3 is TGTGCCAGCAGCCAAGTAGGAGGGGGTGGTCAGCCCCAGCATTTT. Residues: CASSQVGGGGQPQHF.

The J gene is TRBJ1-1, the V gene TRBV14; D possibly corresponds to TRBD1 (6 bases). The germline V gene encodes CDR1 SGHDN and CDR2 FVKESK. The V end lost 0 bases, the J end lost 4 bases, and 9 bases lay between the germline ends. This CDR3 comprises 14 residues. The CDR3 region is CASSQDLGGTEAFF. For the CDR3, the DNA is TGTGCCAGCAGCCAAGATTTAGGGGGCACTGAAGCTTTCTTT.

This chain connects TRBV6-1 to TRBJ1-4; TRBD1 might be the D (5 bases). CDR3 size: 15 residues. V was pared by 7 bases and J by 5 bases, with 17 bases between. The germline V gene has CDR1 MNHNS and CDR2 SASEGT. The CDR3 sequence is CASTTKGQHNEKLFF. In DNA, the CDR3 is TGTGCCAGCACCACTAAGGGGCAGCACAATGAAAAACTGTTTTTT.

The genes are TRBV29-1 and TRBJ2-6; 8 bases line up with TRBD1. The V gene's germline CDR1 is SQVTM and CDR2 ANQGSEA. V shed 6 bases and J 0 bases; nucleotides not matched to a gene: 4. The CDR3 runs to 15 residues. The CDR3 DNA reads TGCAGCGTCGGGACAGGAAACTCTGGGGCCAACGTCCTGACTTTC. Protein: CSVGTGNSGANVLTF. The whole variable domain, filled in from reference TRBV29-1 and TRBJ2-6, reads SAVISQKPSRDICQRGTSLTIQCQVDSQVTMMFWYRQQPGQSLTLIATANQGSEATYESGFVIDKFPISRPNLTFSTLTVSNMSPEDSSIYLCSVGTGNSGANVLTFGAGSRLTVL.

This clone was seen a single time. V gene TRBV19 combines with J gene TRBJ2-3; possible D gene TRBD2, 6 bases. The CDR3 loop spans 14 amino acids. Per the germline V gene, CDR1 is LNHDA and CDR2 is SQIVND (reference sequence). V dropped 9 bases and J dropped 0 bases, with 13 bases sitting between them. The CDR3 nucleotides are TGTGCCAGCTCAGCGGAGGGGAGCACAGATACGCAGTATTTT. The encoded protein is CASSAEGSTDTQYF.

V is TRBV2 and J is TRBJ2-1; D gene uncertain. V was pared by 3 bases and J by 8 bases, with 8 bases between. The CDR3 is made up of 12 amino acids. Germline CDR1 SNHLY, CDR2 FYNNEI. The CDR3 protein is CASSDEGYEQFF. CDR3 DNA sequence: TGTGCCAGCAGTGACGAAGGGTATGAGCAGTTCTTC.

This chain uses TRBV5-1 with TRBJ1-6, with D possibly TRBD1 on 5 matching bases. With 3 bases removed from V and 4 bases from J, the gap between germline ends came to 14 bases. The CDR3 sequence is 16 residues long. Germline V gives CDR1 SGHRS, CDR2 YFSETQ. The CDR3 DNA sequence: TGCGCCAGCAGCTCCCGTGGGGACCCATATAATTCACCCCTCCACTTT. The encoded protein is CASSSRGDPYNSPLHF.

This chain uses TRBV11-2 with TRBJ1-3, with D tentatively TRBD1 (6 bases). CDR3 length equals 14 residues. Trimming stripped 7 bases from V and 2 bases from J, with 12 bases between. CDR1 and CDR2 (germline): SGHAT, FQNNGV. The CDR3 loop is CASIQGGAGNTIYF. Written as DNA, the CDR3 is TGTGCCAGCATCCAAGGGGGGGCTGGAAACACCATATATTTT.

CDR3 sequence (DNA): TGCGCCAGCAGCTGGGACACCAGAGGAAGACAAGAGACCCAGTACTTC. As protein: CASSWDTRGRQETQYF. The rearrangement joins TRBV5-1 to TRBJ2-5; D is perhaps TRBD1 (6 bases). Between the trimmed V and J ends, which lost 3 bases and 2 bases, there was a span of 17 bases. This CDR3 has 16 amino acids. The germline V gene encodes CDR1 SGHRS and CDR2 YFSETQ.

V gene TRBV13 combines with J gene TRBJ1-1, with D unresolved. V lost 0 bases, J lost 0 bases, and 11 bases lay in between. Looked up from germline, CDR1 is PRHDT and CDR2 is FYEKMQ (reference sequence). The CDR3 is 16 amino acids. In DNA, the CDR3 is TGTGCCAGCAGCTTAGGAGGTGCTAACATGAACACTGAAGCTTTCTTT. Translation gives CASSLGGANMNTEAFF.

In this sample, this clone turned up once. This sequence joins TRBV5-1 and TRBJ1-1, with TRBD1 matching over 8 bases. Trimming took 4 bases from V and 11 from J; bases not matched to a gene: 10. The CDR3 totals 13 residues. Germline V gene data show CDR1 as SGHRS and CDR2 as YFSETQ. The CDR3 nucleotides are TGCGCCAGCAGCGCCGGACAGGGAGGGATGGCTTTCTTT. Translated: CASSAGQGGMAFF.

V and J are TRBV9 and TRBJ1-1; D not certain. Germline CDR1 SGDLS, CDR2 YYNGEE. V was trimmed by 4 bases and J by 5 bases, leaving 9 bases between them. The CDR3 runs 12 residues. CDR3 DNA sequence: TGTGCCAGCAGCCAAAGGGAAACTGAAGCTTTCTTT. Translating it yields CASSQRETEAFF.

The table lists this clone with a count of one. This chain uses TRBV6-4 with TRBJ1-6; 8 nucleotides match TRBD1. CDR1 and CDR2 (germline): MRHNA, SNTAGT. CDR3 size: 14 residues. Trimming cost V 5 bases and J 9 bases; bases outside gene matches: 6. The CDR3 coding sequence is TGTGCCAGCAGTCAAACAGGGGGAGCTTCACCCCTCCACTTT. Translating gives CASSQTGGASPLHF.

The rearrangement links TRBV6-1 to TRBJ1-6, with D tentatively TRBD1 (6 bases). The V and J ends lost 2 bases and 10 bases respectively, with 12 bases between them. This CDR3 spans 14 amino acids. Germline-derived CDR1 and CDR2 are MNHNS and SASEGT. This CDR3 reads CASSERDTVSPLHF. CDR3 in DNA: TGTGCCAGCAGTGAACGGGACACAGTATCACCCCTCCACTTT.

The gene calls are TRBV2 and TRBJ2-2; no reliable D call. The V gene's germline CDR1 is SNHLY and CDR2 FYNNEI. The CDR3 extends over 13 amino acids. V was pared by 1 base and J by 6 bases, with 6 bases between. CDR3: CASSEVVPGELFF. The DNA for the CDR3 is TGTGCCAGCAGTGAAGTGGTGCCCGGGGAGCTGTTTTTT.

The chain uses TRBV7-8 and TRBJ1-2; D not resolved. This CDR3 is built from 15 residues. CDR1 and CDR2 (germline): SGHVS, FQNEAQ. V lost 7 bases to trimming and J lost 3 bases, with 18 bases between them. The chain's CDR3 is CASKAVPETYYGYTF. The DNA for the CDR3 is TGTGCCAGCAAAGCCGTCCCCGAAACCTACTATGGCTACACCTTC.

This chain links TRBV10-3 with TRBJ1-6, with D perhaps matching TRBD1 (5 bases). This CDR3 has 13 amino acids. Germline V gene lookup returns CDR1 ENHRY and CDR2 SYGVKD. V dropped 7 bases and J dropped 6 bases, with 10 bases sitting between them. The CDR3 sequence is CAIKGARNSPLHF. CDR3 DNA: TGTGCCATCAAAGGGGCTCGTAATTCACCCCTCCACTTT.

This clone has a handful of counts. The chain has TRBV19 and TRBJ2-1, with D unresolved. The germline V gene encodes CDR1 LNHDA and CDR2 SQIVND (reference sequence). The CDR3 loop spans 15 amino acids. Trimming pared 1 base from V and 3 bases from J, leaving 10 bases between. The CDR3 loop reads CASSIGAVGYNEQFF. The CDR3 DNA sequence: TGTGCCAGTAGTATAGGGGCGGTAGGCTACAATGAGCAGTTCTTC.

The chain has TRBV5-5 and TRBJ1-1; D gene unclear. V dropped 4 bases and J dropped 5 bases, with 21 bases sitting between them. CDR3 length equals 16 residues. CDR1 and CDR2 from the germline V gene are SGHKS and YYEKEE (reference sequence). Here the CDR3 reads CASSAPEDWRKTEAFF. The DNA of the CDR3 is TGTGCCAGCAGCGCCCCTGAGGATTGGAGAAAAACTGAAGCTTTCTTT.

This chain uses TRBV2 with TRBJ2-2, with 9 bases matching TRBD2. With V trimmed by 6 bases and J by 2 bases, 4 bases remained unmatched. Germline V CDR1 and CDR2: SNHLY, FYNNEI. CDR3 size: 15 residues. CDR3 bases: TGTGCCAGCAGGACTAGCGGAGGTAACACCGGGGAGCTGTTTTTT. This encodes CASRTSGGNTGELFF.

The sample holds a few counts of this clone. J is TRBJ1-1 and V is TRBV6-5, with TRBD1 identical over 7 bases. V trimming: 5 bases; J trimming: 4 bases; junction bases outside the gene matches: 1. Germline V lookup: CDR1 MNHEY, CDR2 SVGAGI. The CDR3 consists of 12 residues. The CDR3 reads CASSNRGTEAFF. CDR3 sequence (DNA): TGTGCCAGCAGTAACAGGGGCACTGAAGCTTTCTTT.

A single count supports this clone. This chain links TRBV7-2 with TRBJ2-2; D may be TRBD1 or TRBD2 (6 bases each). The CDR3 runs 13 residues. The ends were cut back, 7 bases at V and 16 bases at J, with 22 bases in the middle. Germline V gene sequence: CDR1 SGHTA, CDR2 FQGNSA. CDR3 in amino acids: CASTWGAEDRRFF. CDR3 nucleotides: TGTGCCAGCACCTGGGGGGCAGAGGACCGGAGGTTTTTT.

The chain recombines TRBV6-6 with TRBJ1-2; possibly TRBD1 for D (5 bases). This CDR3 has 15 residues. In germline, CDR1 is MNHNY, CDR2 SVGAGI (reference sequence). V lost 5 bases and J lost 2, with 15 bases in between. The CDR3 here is CASSDRTGRNYGYTF. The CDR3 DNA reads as TGTGCCAGCAGTGACCGGACGGGACGAAACTATGGCTACACCTTC.

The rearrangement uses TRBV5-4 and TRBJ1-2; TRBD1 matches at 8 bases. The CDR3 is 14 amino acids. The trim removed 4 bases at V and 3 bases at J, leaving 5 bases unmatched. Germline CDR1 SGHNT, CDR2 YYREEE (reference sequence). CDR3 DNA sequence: TGTGCCAGCAGCATAGGGACAGGACACTATGGCTACACCTTC. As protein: CASSIGTGHYGYTF.

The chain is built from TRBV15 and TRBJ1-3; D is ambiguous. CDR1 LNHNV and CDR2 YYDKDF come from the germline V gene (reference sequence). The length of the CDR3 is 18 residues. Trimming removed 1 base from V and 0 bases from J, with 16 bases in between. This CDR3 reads CATSRGSPTAGSGNTIYF. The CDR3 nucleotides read TGTGCCACCAGCAGAGGGTCCCCGACCGCCGGCTCTGGAAACACCATATATTTT.

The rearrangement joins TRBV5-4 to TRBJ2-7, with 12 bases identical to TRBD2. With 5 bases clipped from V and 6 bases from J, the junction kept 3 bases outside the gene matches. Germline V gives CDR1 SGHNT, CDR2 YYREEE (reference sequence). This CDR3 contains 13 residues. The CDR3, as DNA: TGTGCCAGCAGGCTAGCGGGGGGGCGCGAGCAGTACTTC. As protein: CASRLAGGREQYF.

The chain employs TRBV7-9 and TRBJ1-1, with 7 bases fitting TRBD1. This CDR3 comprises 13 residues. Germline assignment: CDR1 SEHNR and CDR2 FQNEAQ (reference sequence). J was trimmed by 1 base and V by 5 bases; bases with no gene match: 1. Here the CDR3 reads CASSRDRNTEAFF. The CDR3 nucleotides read TGTGCCAGCAGCCGGGACAGGAACACTGAAGCTTTCTTT.